This TCR beta chain came from a study of blood T cell repertoires in COVID-19. Looking at the study overall: Both acute and convalescent COVID-19 samples were obtained from the United States, Italy and Spain. In each case, the material was cDNA or gDNA derived from T cells, B-cell-depleted T cells, or PBMCs.

Sequenced by immunoSEQ multiplex PCR; TCRdb stores in-frame clones only, minus some. This table has fewer than 200,000 clones, 80% appearing once. This TCR derives from a man aged 60 to 75 with acute or convalescent COVID-19. Sequenced input: peripheral blood.

CDR3 bases: TGTGCCACCAGAACGCAGGGGAACACCGGGGAGCTGTTTTTT. Translated, it gives CATRTQGNTGELFF. V and J are TRBV19 and TRBJ2-2, with D perhaps matching TRBD1 (5 bases). CDR1 and CDR2 (germline): LNHDA, SQIVND (reference sequence). The CDR3 runs 14 residues. V lost 10 bases and J lost 1, with 13 bases in between.